This T cell receptor (beta chain) was found in a study of radiotherapy plus CTLA-4 blockade in lung cancer. Broader study findings: Tumor-derived TCR clones expanded in blood after radiotherapy plus ipilimumab. Early clone dynamics of blood T cells, plus interferon-beta, reportedly predicted response best.

A note on this clone: What it binds is not known.

V was clipped by 1 base and J by 6 bases; unmatched bases: 9. The CDR3 sequence is 16 residues long. Germline V gene lookup returns CDR1 SGHVS and CDR2 FNYEAQ. Profiled with immunoSEQ multiplex PCR; TCRdb holds only in-frame clones, not every one. The table lists roughly 66,000 clones, approximately 83% of them singletons. The source is a human donor with non-small cell lung cancer who had a partial response to radiotherapy plus ipilimumab. The gene calls are TRBV7-6 and TRBJ2-7; 10 nucleotides line up with TRBD2. The material sequenced was peripheral blood, taken from a patient treated with radiotherapy plus ipilimumab. For the CDR3, the DNA is TGTGCCAGCAGCTTAGGAACTAGCGGGAAGTTAAGCGAGCAGTACTTC. Protein: CASSLGTSGKLSEQYF.